One and the same sample provided the 17 T cell receptor beta chains below, sequenced in a study of shared clonotypes between healthy human individuals. CD45RO-negative cells were positively selected for CCR7, leaving out terminally differentiated effector memory CD45RA+ cells. Here immunoSEQ multiplex PCR was the method, and the copy in TCRdb shows in-frame clones only, minus some. The table shows 2 million or so clones, with approximately 94% occurring only once. Sequenced: naive CD8+ T cells sorted from blood. Receptors were obtained from a man between 18 and 29 years old in good health.

The J gene is TRBJ2-5, the V gene TRBV27; 11 nucleotides match TRBD1. The V gene's germline CDR1 is MNHEY and CDR2 SMNVEV (reference sequence). Trimming took 6 bases from V and 5 from J; bases not matched to a gene: 17. The CDR3 is 18 amino acids. In DNA, the CDR3 is TGTGCCAGCAGCCCAATCGGATTCGGACAGGGGGCAATGGAGACCCAGTACTTC. As protein: CASSPIGFGQGAMETQYF.

In DNA, the CDR3 is TGTGCCAGCAGCTCCCCCGGGCTTGGCACCGGGGAGCTGTTTTTT. It codes for CASSSPGLGTGELFF. The J gene is TRBJ2-2, the V gene TRBV11-3; D not resolved. The CDR3 is made up of 15 amino acids. Trimming stripped 4 bases from V and 4 bases from J, with 13 bases between. Germline CDR1 and CDR2: SGHNT and YENEEA.

The chain links TRBV30 to TRBJ1-1; possibly TRBD1 for D (6 bases). Germline V lookup: CDR1 GTSNPN, CDR2 SVGIG (reference sequence). The CDR3 contains 15 residues. V was clipped by 2 bases and J by 0 bases, with 13 bases between them. CDR3 region: CAWSPPGQVNTEAFF. Written as DNA, the CDR3 is TGTGCCTGGAGTCCACCGGGACAAGTGAACACTGAAGCTTTCTTT.

The count of this clone is one. In nucleotides, the CDR3 is TGCGCCAGCAGCTATGGACTAGCGGGCTCCTACGAGCAGTACTTC. Translation gives CASSYGLAGSYEQYF. The chain links TRBV5-1 to TRBJ2-7, with 11 bases lining up with TRBD2. Trimming cost V 3 bases and J 0 bases; bases outside gene matches: 2. CDR1 and CDR2 (germline): SGHRS, YFSETQ. This CDR3 is 15 amino acids long.

In its sample, this clone was seen once. The chain employs TRBV12-5 and TRBJ2-2; D perhaps matches TRBD2 (5 bases). V lost 1 base to trimming and J lost 4 bases, with 7 bases between them. The CDR3 length is 14 residues. The germline V gene encodes CDR1 LGHNT and CDR2 FRNRAP. Written as DNA, the CDR3 is TGTGCTAGTGGTTTGGGTGCGGGCACCGGGGAGCTGTTTTTT. It encodes CASGLGAGTGELFF.

CDR3 DNA sequence: TGCAGCGTTGTCGCCAGGGGCTCCTACGAGCAGTACTTC. Encoded protein: CSVVARGSYEQYF. The chain is built from TRBV29-1 and TRBJ2-7; D is possibly TRBD1 (6 bases). Germline V gives CDR1 SQVTM, CDR2 ANQGSEA. Trimming stripped 4 bases from V and 0 bases from J, with 10 bases between. CDR3 length: 13 residues.

The rearrangement joins TRBV6-6 to TRBJ2-5; TRBD1 matches at 9 bases. The trim removed 4 bases at V and 2 bases at J, leaving 2 bases unmatched. The germline gives CDR1 MNHNY, CDR2 SVGAGI (reference sequence). This CDR3 spans 14 amino acids. The CDR3 DNA sequence: TGTGCCAGCAGTTTTGACAGGGGGCAAGAGACCCAGTACTTC. Amino acid sequence: CASSFDRGQETQYF.

Comments on this clone: Germline and junction disagree at one end, which may indicate a read error. The chain carries TRBV18 and TRBJ2-7; D unresolved. This CDR3 region has 12 residues. Looked up from germline, CDR1 is KGHSH and CDR2 is LQKENI. CDR3 nucleotides: TGTGCCAGCTCACCAACACACTACGAGCAGTGCTTC. It specifies CASSPTHYEQCF.

This clone was counted between two and nine times. J is TRBJ2-5 and V is TRBV14, with D tentatively TRBD1 (5 bases). Germline V CDR1 and CDR2: SGHDN, FVKESK. Trimming took 1 base from V and 9 from J, leaving 12 bases between them. This CDR3 is built from 13 residues. The chain's CDR3 is CASSQGGYLAQYF. The CDR3 bases are TGTGCCAGCAGCCAAGGGGGCTATTTGGCCCAGTACTTC.

The rearrangement uses TRBV28 and TRBJ1-3, with TRBD1 matching over 10 bases. V shed 3 bases and J 1 base; nucleotides not matched to a gene: 15. In germline, CDR1 is MDHEN, CDR2 SYDVKM. The CDR3 contains 20 residues. The CDR3 reads CASSLYLRDRGRTSGNTIYF. CDR3 DNA: TGTGCCAGCAGTTTGTATCTCCGGGACAGGGGAAGAACTTCTGGAAACACCATATATTTT.

A single count supports this clone. This chain links TRBV28 with TRBJ1-3; D gene ambiguous. From germline, CDR1 is MDHEN and CDR2 SYDVKM. The V and J ends lost 3 bases and 10 bases respectively, with 22 bases between them. This CDR3 has 16 residues. CDR3 coding DNA: TGTGCCAGCAGTTTCTTCGCGGACGGTGAAGATGTGACCATATATTTT. Amino acids: CASSFFADGEDVTIYF.

The sample holds one count of this clone. Other DNA sequences from this sample encode an identical CDR3 as well. The V gene is TRBV5-4, the J gene TRBJ2-1; D unclear. V lost 0 bases and J lost 6, with 4 bases in between. The length of the CDR3 is 12 residues. CDR1 and CDR2 (germline): SGHNT, YYREEE (reference sequence). The CDR3 coding sequence is TGTGCCAGCAGCTTGGAAGTCAATGAGCAGTTCTTC. Translated, it gives CASSLEVNEQFF.

The genes are TRBV28 and TRBJ1-5; D ambiguous. V lost 6 bases, J lost 0 bases, and 15 bases lay in between. The CDR3 runs to 16 residues. Germline-derived CDR1 and CDR2 are MDHEN and SYDVKM. The CDR3 DNA reads as TGTGCCAGCAGCAGAGAACGGGTGGTTAGCAATCAGCCCCAGCATTTT. This codes for CASSRERVVSNQPQHF.

This clone was seen a single time. This chain links TRBV5-1 with TRBJ2-1, with 11 bases aligning to TRBD2. Germline V gene lookup returns CDR1 SGHRS and CDR2 YFSETQ. The length of the CDR3 is 16 residues. V trimming: 0 bases; J trimming: 7 bases; junction bases outside the gene matches: 6. The CDR3 loop reads CASSLALAGGINEQFF. DNA for the CDR3: TGCGCCAGCAGCTTGGCTTTAGCGGGGGGGATTAATGAGCAGTTCTTC.

The chain recombines TRBV7-2 with TRBJ2-3; no firm D call. The CDR3 has 15 residues. Germline values: CDR1 SGHTA, CDR2 FQGNSA. Between the trimmed V and J ends, which lost 1 base and 0 bases, there was a span of 8 bases. Here the CDR3 reads CASSLGIDSTDTQYF. DNA for the CDR3: TGTGCCAGCAGCTTAGGTATAGACAGCACAGATACGCAGTATTTT. The variable domain in full, completed from reference TRBV7-2 and TRBJ2-3, reads GAGVSQSPSNKVTEKGKDVELRCDPISGHTALYWYRQSLGQGLEFLIYFQGNSAPDKSGLPSDRFSAERTGGSVSTLTIQRTQQEDSAVYLCASSLGIDSTDTQYFGPGTRLTVL.

This clone was picked up a small number of times. The same CDR3 arises from other DNA sequences in this sample as well. This sequence joins TRBV11-2 and TRBJ1-1; D remains unclear. The CDR3 has 11 residues. CDR1 and CDR2 from the germline V gene are SGHAT and FQNNGV. Deletions cut 5 bases from V and 4 bases from J, with 5 bases between. CDR3 residues: CASSLGTEAFF. The DNA of the CDR3 is TGTGCCAGCAGCCTGGGCACTGAAGCTTTCTTT.

The CDR3 coding sequence is TGCGCCAGCAGCCACGGGACAGGGGCTGGGGCCAACGTCCTGACTTTC. It codes for CASSHGTGAGANVLTF. The chain couples TRBV4-3 to TRBJ2-6; 10 nucleotides align to TRBD1. Per the germline V gene, CDR1 is LGHNA and CDR2 is YSLEER. With V trimmed by 3 bases and J by 2 bases, 1 base remained unmatched. This CDR3 contains 16 residues.